Below, 17 T cell receptor beta chains from the same sample are listed, as sequenced in a study of response to subunit inactivated influenza vaccine. TCRdb fed the RT-PCR reads into MiXCR, producing one record per CDR3 protein. The table records about 800,000 distinct CDR3 sequences, about 20% of them present only once. Sequenced here: PBMCs from blood, sampled roughly 5 days after vaccination. The receptors derive from a man aged 45-65 years who received an inactivated influenza vaccine.

This clonotype was picked up a small number of times. The genes are TRBV5-5 and TRBJ2-1; either TRBD1 or TRBD2 may supply D (5 bases each). Germline V gene lookup returns CDR1 SGHKS and CDR2 YYEKEE (reference sequence). V lost 4 bases and J 4 bases, leaving 21 bases between the germline ends. The CDR3 sequence is 17 residues long. The CDR3 nucleotides read TGTGCCAGCAGCCCCAATCCCGGGGCAAGTCTGTACAATGAGCAGTTCTTC. It is translated as CASSPNPGASLYNEQFF.

The V gene is TRBV12-3 or TRBV12-4, the J gene TRBJ1-6; 7 nucleotides align to TRBD1. After removal of 6 bases from V and 9 bases from J, the junction contained 8 bases not matched to a gene. This CDR3 spans 14 amino acids. The CDR3 coding sequence is TGTGCCAGCAGCCTGACAGGGAGCAGTTCACCCCTCCACTTT. Translation gives CASSLTGSSSPLHF.

This clonotype was seen a few times. Given a much more abundant clone one base away, this may be a read error. The chain employs TRBV4-1 and TRBJ1-2, with a possible D match to TRBD1 (5 bases). The CDR3 runs to 17 residues. Germline V gene sequence: CDR1 MGHRA, CDR2 YSYEKL. The V end lost 1 base, the J end lost 4 bases, and 19 bases lay between the germline ends. CDR3 sequence: CASSQGEWRGAAYGYTF. The CDR3 coding sequence is TGCGCCAGCAGCCAAGGGGAGTGGCGGGGCGCTGCCTATGGCTACACCTTC.

This clonotype appeared a few times. This chain uses TRBV11-2 with TRBJ2-7, with D maybe TRBD1 (7 bases). The CDR3 is 15 amino acids. The V end was cut by 0 bases, the J end by 4 bases, with 13 bases between. Per the germline V gene, CDR1 is SGHAT and CDR2 is FQNNGV. The CDR3 bases are TGTGCCAGCAGCTTAGAACCCCAGGGGGGTTACGAGCAGTACTTC. Translation: CASSLEPQGGYEQYF. Looking up the rest from reference TRBV11-2 and TRBJ2-7 gives the full variable domain: EAGVAQSPRYKIIEKRQSVAFWCNPISGHATLYWYQQILGQGPKLLIQFQNNGVVDDSQLPKDRFSAERLKGVDSTLKIQPAKLEDSAVYLCASSLEPQGGYEQYFGPGTRLTVT.

This chain joins TRBV25-1 and TRBJ2-2; possibly TRBD2 for D (5 bases). The CDR3 runs 14 residues. Trimming stripped 5 bases from V and 5 bases from J, with 12 bases between. Germline V gene data show CDR1 as MGHDK and CDR2 as SYGVNS. CDR3 region: CASSPHGETGELFF. Written as DNA, the CDR3 is TGTGCCAGCAGTCCGCACGGGGAGACCGGGGAGCTGTTTTTT.

This clonotype was seen a few times. The chain combines TRBV20-1 with TRBJ2-6; D possibly corresponds to TRBD1 (5 bases). V gave up 0 bases and J gave up 6 bases, with 15 bases separating them. The CDR3 is made up of 16 amino acids. Germline assignment: CDR1 DFQATT and CDR2 SNEGSKA (reference sequence). CDR3 amino acids: CSARDGQGRVANVLTF. The CDR3 nucleotides are TGCAGTGCTAGAGATGGCCAGGGCCGTGTGGCCAACGTCCTGACTTTC.

The rearrangement links TRBV5-4 to TRBJ2-2, with a tentative D call TRBD2 (5 bases). Germline V gene data show CDR1 as SGHNT and CDR2 as YYREEE (reference sequence). The CDR3 extends over 16 amino acids. With 3 bases removed from V and 1 base from J, the gap between germline ends came to 13 bases. The CDR3 spells CASSSRGSKNTGELFF. The CDR3, as DNA: TGTGCCAGCAGCTCAAGAGGGTCAAAGAACACCGGGGAGCTGTTTTTT.

This clonotype came up many times. V and J are TRBV7-8 and TRBJ2-1; D remains unclear. V lost 5 bases and J lost 2, with 10 bases in between. Germline CDR1 and CDR2: SGHVS and FQNEAQ. The CDR3 is 14 residues long. CDR3 region: CASSPKVAYNEQFF. The CDR3 nucleotides are TGTGCCAGCAGCCCAAAGGTCGCCTACAATGAGCAGTTCTTC.

This clonotype was seen a handful of times. This chain uses TRBV14 with TRBJ2-7, with 12 bases lining up with TRBD2. The CDR3 length is 14 residues. Germline CDR1 reads SGHDN; CDR2 reads FVKESK. V lost 1 base to trimming and J lost 6 bases; unmatched junction nucleotides: 1. CDR3 DNA: TGTGCCAGCAGCCAAGGACTAGCGGGGGTCGAGCAGTACTTC. Amino acids: CASSQGLAGVEQYF. Filled out from reference TRBV14 and TRBJ2-7, the complete variable domain reads EAGVTQFPSHSVIEKGQTVTLRCDPISGHDNLYWYRRVMGKEIKFLLHFVKESKQDESGMPNNRFLAERTGGTYSTLKVQPAELEDSGVYFCASSQGLAGVEQYFGPGTRLTVT.

The chain combines TRBV2 with TRBJ1-2, with 10 bases matching TRBD1. The CDR3 extends over 13 amino acids. V was clipped by 6 bases and J by 6 bases; unmatched bases: 4. The V gene's germline CDR1 is SNHLY and CDR2 FYNNEI. CDR3 amino acids: CASRVTGGDGYTF. The DNA of the CDR3 is TGTGCCAGCAGGGTGACAGGGGGCGATGGCTACACCTTC.

J is TRBJ2-2 and V is TRBV12-3 or TRBV12-4; the match to TRBD2 covers 12 bases. The V gene end was trimmed by 8 bases and the J gene end by 1 base; junction bases not matched to a gene: 2. The CDR3 is 15 amino acids. The CDR3, as DNA: TGTGCCAGCGGGACTAGCGGGTGGAACACCGGGGAGCTGTTTTTT. Translated, it gives CASGTSGWNTGELFF.

This clonotype was found a few times. This chain uses TRBV7-9 with TRBJ2-3; TRBD2 aligns across 8 bases. Germline loops: CDR1 SEHNR, CDR2 FQNEAQ (reference sequence). V gave up 4 bases and J gave up 7 bases; unmatched junction bases: 4. This CDR3 has 13 residues. In DNA form, the CDR3 reads TGTGCCAGCAGCTCGACTAGCGTGTATACGCAGTATTTT. Amino acids: CASSSTSVYTQYF.

V and J are TRBV6-2 or TRBV6-3 and TRBJ2-3; D remains unclear. Trimming left V 4 bases short and J 5 bases short, with 22 bases between. There are 17 residues in the CDR3. Germline V gene sequence: CDR1 MNHEY, CDR2 SVGEGT. The CDR3 region is CASSSINLYMSRDTQYF. CDR3 nucleotide sequence: TGTGCCAGCAGTTCCATCAACCTATATATGTCGCGAGATACGCAGTATTTT.

This clonotype showed up just a few times. The J gene is TRBJ2-1, the V gene TRBV9; D uncertain. The CDR3 consists of 16 residues. The V gene's germline CDR1 is SGDLS and CDR2 YYNGEE. The germline V and J ends were trimmed by 4 bases and 0 bases, with 14 bases remaining between them. The CDR3 is CASSLSGVSSYNEQFF. The CDR3 DNA is TGTGCCAGCAGCCTTAGTGGTGTAAGCTCCTACAATGAGCAGTTCTTC. The variable domain in full, completed from reference TRBV9 and TRBJ2-1, reads DSGVTQTPKHLITATGQRVTLRCSPRSGDLSVYWYQQSLDQGLQFLIQYYNGEERAKGNILERFSAQQFPDLHSELNLSSLELGDSALYFCASSLSGVSSYNEQFFGPGTRLTVL.

This clonotype showed up just a few times. The CDR3 region is CASRLRDKEAFF. The CDR3 DNA sequence: TGTGCCAGCAGACTCCGGGACAAAGAAGCTTTCTTT. V gene TRBV28 combines with J gene TRBJ1-1; D might be TRBD1 (6 bases). Germline V gene data show CDR1 as MDHEN and CDR2 as SYDVKM. This CDR3 has 12 residues. V was pared by 6 bases and J by 8 bases, with 13 bases between.

This clonotype has a count of ten or more. The chain recombines TRBV29-1 with TRBJ2-7; 9 bases are a match to TRBD1. Germline V gene sequence: CDR1 SQVTM, CDR2 ANQGSEA. The CDR3 is made up of 13 amino acids. The V segment lost 6 bases and the J segment 5 bases; nucleotides outside the gene matches: 8. The CDR3 nucleotides read TGCAGCGTGAGGGACAGGGAAATCGACGAGCAGTACTTC. Its protein is CSVRDREIDEQYF.

In this sample, this clonotype turned up a few times. V and J are TRBV2 and TRBJ1-5; D remains unclear. V was shortened by 5 bases and J by 1 base, with 9 bases between the two germline ends. The CDR3 length is 14 residues. Per germline, CDR1 SNHLY and CDR2 FYNNEI. CDR3 amino acids: CASSTGPSNQPQHF. DNA for the CDR3: TGTGCCAGCAGTACCGGGCCCAGCAATCAGCCCCAGCATTTT. The variable domain in full, completed from reference TRBV2 and TRBJ1-5, reads EPEVTQTPSHQVTQMGQEVILRCVPISNHLYFYWYRQILGQKVEFLVSFYNNEISEKSEIFDDQFSVERPDGSNFTLKIRSTKLEDSAMYFCASSTGPSNQPQHFGDGTRLSIL.